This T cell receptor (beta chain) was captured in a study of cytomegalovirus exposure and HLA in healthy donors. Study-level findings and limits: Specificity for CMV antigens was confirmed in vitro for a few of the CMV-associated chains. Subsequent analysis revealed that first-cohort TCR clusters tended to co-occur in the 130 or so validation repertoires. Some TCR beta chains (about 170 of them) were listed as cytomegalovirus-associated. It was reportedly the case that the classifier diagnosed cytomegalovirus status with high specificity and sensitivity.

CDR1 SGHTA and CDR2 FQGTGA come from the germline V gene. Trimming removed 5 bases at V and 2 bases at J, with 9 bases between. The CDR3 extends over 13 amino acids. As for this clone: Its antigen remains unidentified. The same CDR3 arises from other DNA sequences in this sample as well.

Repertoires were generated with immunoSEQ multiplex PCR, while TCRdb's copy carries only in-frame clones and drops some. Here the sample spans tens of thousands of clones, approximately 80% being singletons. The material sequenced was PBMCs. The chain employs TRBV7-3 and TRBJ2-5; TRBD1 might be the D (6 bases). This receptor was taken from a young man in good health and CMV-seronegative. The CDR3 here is CASSRQVQETQYF. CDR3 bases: TGTGCCAGCAGCCGACAGGTTCAAGAGACCCAGTACTTC.